Here is one TCR beta chain with its context. Its cognate antigen has yet to be identified. Base-call qualities are not available, and no considerably larger clone is one nucleotide away. This record belongs to a study of CD8 T cells in Susac syndrome (dated by TCRdb to the late 2010s). Study-wide context: Among the sequenced Susac syndrome patients, 5 or 6 had clinically active disease and eight or nine were in clinical remission. The study compared CD8+ T cell repertoire clonality among 12 healthy donors, around 14 Susac syndrome patients and some 16 multiple sclerosis patients. At blood withdrawal, Susac syndrome patients were therapy-naive, treated with corticosteroids (with IVIg additionally given to some), or treated with IVIg alone. The study used repertoire sequencing to test whether antigen drove CD8+ T cell activation and differentiation in Susac syndrome. On the study overall, not on this receptor specifically: Looking at Susac-specific public clones, the researchers identified fewer than 20 in the total CD8+ repertoire and several in the CD8+ TEMRA repertoire. CD8+ repertoires in Susac syndrome showed clonal expansion, which was highest in CD8+ TEMRA cells and was greater in clinically active patients than in remitting patients. The number of individuals in the TCR sequencing and HLA analysis was acknowledged as relatively small.

Peripheral blood CD8+ and CD4+ T cells from healthy donors, Susac syndrome patients and multiple sclerosis patients were profiled using high-throughput TCR beta sequencing. The Susac syndrome patients fulfilled recently defined diagnostic criteria for definite or probable disease. CD8+ TEMRA cells were enriched by FACS, while bulk CD8+ and CD4+ T cells were purified by magnetic negative isolation. Blood was collected in EDTA tubes and processed within 24 hours, with PBMCs isolated through density gradient centrifugation. PBMCs intended for TCR sequencing were cryopreserved in liquid nitrogen and were subsequently thawed in a 37 degrees C water bath. The sorted or isolated CD4+, CD8+ and CD8+ TEMRA cells reached a purity of at least 90%. RNA was extracted using the RNeasy kit, and roughly 0.5 to 1 microgram was reverse transcribed with random hexamers. The immunoSEQ multiplex PCR assay, covering 54 Vbeta and 13 Jbeta segments, was used to amplify TCR beta CDR3 regions. To correct PCR amplification bias, a synthetic template baseline was used for both primer optimization and computational correction. Turning to the authors' computational methods: Reads were annotated to V, D and J genes per IMGT and analyzed with immunoSEQ Analyzer, keeping only productive sequences. To calculate clonality, Shannon entropy was normalized by log2 of the number of productive unique sequences and then subtracted from one. For each patient and control, public and private clones were evaluated among the 100 most prevalent clones. Clones were defined as Susac-specific when absent from the healthy and MS cohorts, from roughly 1,000 published viral clones and from other ImmuneACCESS disease sequences. In-frame beta chains were kept once TCRdb had trimmed the public reads at Q25 with fastp and called clones with MiXCR. Rows merge per CDR3 protein into single entries with the most common DNA and genes. The V and J calls were not made by the authors but by TCRdb's processing. The sample yields fewer than 85,000 distinct CDR3 sequences; around 94% were counted once. In total, the top ten clones hold 0.52% of the sample.

Measured from the cysteine to the phenylalanine, the CDR3 is 17 residues long. The retained sequence is limited to the CDR3, 51 bases, with the frame set at the first base. Trimming removed 5 bases from V and 5 bases from J; the gene matches leave 13 bases unexplained. In the germline V gene, CDR1 corresponds to SGHTA and CDR2 to FQGTGA. Sequencing was done on a sample of CD8+ T cells from PBMCs. The receptor was isolated from a human donor with Susac syndrome. The rearranged chain carries TRBV7-3 and TRBJ2-7, and 12 bases in between align with TRBD2. The DNA sequence is as follows: TGTGCCAGCAGCATCGATGCTAGCGGGGGGGCCAGGGACGAGCAGTACTTC. This encodes CASSIDASGGARDEQYF.